The following is a T cell receptor beta chain sequence with its context. Its antigen is as yet unknown. The sample belongs to a study of T cells in Graves' hyperthyroidism and ophthalmopathy. Study conclusions and caveats: A 13 V-J signature model discriminated ophthalmopathy versus stable hyperthyroidism. Blood samples included most of the expanded thyroid clonotypes exceeding 0.001.

The investigators amplified TCR beta CDR3 regions from RNA transcripts. When the TCR CDR3 underwent first-round RT-PCR, the HTBI primer set was used. TCRdb redid the calling of the multiplex PCR reads with MiXCR, one entry per CDR3 protein. The sample lists roughly 510,000 distinct CDR3 sequences, 46% occurring once. The ends were cut back, 1 base at V and 5 bases at J, with 17 bases in the middle. The CDR3 is made up of 16 amino acids. Germline CDR1 SGHVS, CDR2 FQNEAQ. Patients were excluded because of uncontrolled infection, other autoimmune disease, pregnancy or lactation. In making diagnoses, clinical symptoms, serum thyroxine and TRAb, thyroid ultrasound and orbital computed tomography were all used.

The origin of this receptor is an adult woman with Graves' disease, either hyperthyroidism or ophthalmopathy (not recorded which). The sequenced sample consisted of peripheral blood or thyroid tissue (not recorded which). This sequence joins TRBV7-8 and TRBJ1-2, with D perhaps matching TRBD1 (5 bases). The CDR3, as DNA: TGTGCCAGCAGCTTAGTAGACAGTAGATATGCGTATGGCTACACCTTC. Translation: CASSLVDSRYAYGYTF.